This is a list of T cell receptor beta chains from one sample in a study of regulatory T cells in long-lasting Graves disease. TCRdb re-called the multiplex PCR reads through MiXCR, storing one row per CDR3 protein. The profile covers around 400,000 distinct CDR3 sequences, with 20% to 25% appearing a single time and around a quarter taken by the ten largest. The material sequenced was peripheral blood mononuclear cells (PBMCs), taken when the disease was refractory, from a patient treated with antithyroid drugs. The receptors derive from a woman in her thirties or forties with Graves disease. CDR3s include the opening cysteine and the closing phenylalanine or tryptophan. Fields, in order: CDR3 length, J gene, V gene, D gene, clone size, CDR3 DNA, CDR3 protein. A D gene is named only where the DNA matches it firmly. The size entry is marked missing in some rows and otherwise reads once, few, many or a size class.

>14|TRBJ2-2|TRBV5-1|NA|few
TGCGCCAGCAGCTTCATTTATTACACCGGGGAGCTGTTTTTT
CASSFIYYTGELFF
>16|TRBJ1-1|TRBV27|NA|few
TGTGCCAGCAGTCTCTCCCTGGGGGCCCTAAGCACTGAAGCTTTCTTT
CASSLSLGALSTEAFF
>16|TRBJ1-2|TRBV28|TRBD1|many
TGTGCCAGCAGTCTGCCCGGGACAGGGGGACTCTATGGCTACACCTTC
CASSLPGTGGLYGYTF
>13|TRBJ2-5|TRBV10-3|TRBD1|many
TGTGCCATCAGGGGACAGGTCCAAGAGACCCAGTACTTC
CAIRGQVQETQYF
>15|TRBJ1-1|TRBV3-1|NA|NA
TGTGCCAGCAGCCCCCAGGACCGGGCGGGGACTGAAGCTTTCTTT
CASSPQDRAGTEAFF
>14|TRBJ2-2|TRBV28|NA|many
TGTGCCAGCAGTTTAACAACCCCCACCGGGGAGCTGTTTTTT
CASSLTTPTGELFF
>16|TRBJ2-5|TRBV3-1|TRBD2|few
TGTGCCAGCAGTAGGACTAGCGGGACCGCCGGGTGGACCCAGTACTTC
CASSRTSGTAGWTQYF
>13|TRBJ2-3|TRBV11-2|NA|NA
TGTGCCAGCAGCTCTGGACAGTCTGATACGCAGTATTTT
CASSSGQSDTQYF
>12|TRBJ2-1|TRBV6-2/TRBV6-3|NA|NA
TGTGCCAGCAGCATGTTTGGAGCCGAGCAGTTCTTC
CASSMFGAEQFF
>14|TRBJ2-7|TRBV10-3|TRBD1|few
TGTGCCATCAGTTTCCGGACAGGGCCCTACGAGCAGTACTTC
CAISFRTGPYEQYF
>14|TRBJ2-7|TRBV6-2/TRBV6-3|NA|NA
TGTGCCAGCAGTTGGGACTTGAGCTCCTACGAGCAGTACTTC
CASSWDLSSYEQYF
>11|TRBJ1-4|TRBV20-1|NA|many
TGCAGTGCTAGAGTAAGGGAAAAACTGTTTTTT
CSARVREKLFF
>14|TRBJ1-6|TRBV7-9|NA|many
TGTGCCAGCAGCTTAGACGCGATGGGTTCACCCCTCCACTTT
CASSLDAMGSPLHF
>18|TRBJ2-4|TRBV28|NA|many
TGTGCCAGCAGGCAACTGACAGTTGGCAGTCTAGCCAAAAACATTCAGTACTTC
CASRQLTVGSLAKNIQYF
>13|TRBJ1-1|TRBV3-1|NA|NA
TGTGCCAGCAGCCATAACAGATACACTGAAGCTTCCTTT
CASSHNRYTEASF
>19|TRBJ2-7|TRBV27|TRBD2|NA
TGTGCCAGCAGTCCTCTCCCGGGACTAGCGGGAGGTGGGGGCTACGAGCAGTACTTC
CASSPLPGLAGGGGYEQYF
>14|TRBJ2-7|TRBV20-1|TRBD2|few
TGCAGTGCTGACGGGGGGAGGGGCCCCTACGAGCAGTACTTC
CSADGGRGPYEQYF
>14|TRBJ1-1|TRBV6-1|NA|many
TGTGCCAGCACCACTGCGGCGGGGGGCACTGAAGCTTTCTTT
CASTTAAGGTEAFF
>12|TRBJ2-6|TRBV20-1|NA|many
TGCAGTGCCTACTCTGGGGCCAACGTCCTGACTTTC
CSAYSGANVLTF
>15|TRBJ1-5|TRBV28|NA|many
TGTGCCAGCAGTTTAGATAAATATAGCAATCAGCCCCAGCATTTT
CASSLDKYSNQPQHF
>17|TRBJ2-6|TRBV12-5|TRBD1|NA
TGTGCTAGTGGTCATTGGGACAGCCGCTCTGGGGCCAACGTCCTGACTTTC
CASGHWDSRSGANVLTF
>14|TRBJ2-5|TRBV11-2|NA|many
TGTGCCAGCAGCAAAAGGGGAGGGGGAGAGACCCAGTACTTC
CASSKRGGGETQYF
>15|TRBJ2-5|TRBV12-3/TRBV12-4|TRBD2|few
TGTGCCAGCAGTACGGCGGGAGAAGGAGGAGAGACCCAGTACTTC
CASSTAGEGGETQYF
>15|TRBJ1-1|TRBV28|NA|many
TGTGCCAGCCCGGGGCCGGTGGCTGTGGGGACTGAAGCTTTCTTT
CASPGPVAVGTEAFF
>14|TRBJ1-6|TRBV6-5|NA|many
TGTGCCAGCAGTTACGGGGGCTCTGGATCACCCCTCCACTTT
CASSYGGSGSPLHF
>14|TRBJ2-7|TRBV12-3/TRBV12-4|NA|many
TGTGCCAGCAGCCGGGCTAGAGGGGCCTACGAGCAGTACTTC
CASSRARGAYEQYF
>17|TRBJ2-2|TRBV27|NA|few
TGTGCCAGCAGTTATACTATGAAGGATTTGAGCACCGGGGAGCTGCTTTTT
CASSYTMKDLSTGELLF